This TCR beta chain stems from a study of T cells after yellow fever vaccination. Whole-study results and caveats: Overlap between CD4 and CD8 compartments was detected for a small share of clonotypes.

Germline CDR1 reads SGHTA; CDR2 reads FQGTGA. This CDR3 has 16 amino acids. V shed 5 bases and J shed 5 bases, with 19 bases lying between them. This clonotype showed up many times. Its antigen is unknown. Each CDR3 protein is one row after TCRdb ran MiXCR on the 5' RACE reads. The table lists around 50,000 distinct CDR3 sequences, 6% to 8% of them singletons. Specimen: CD8+ T cells sorted from PBMCs, collected more than 13 days after the first yellow fever vaccination. The J gene is TRBJ2-1, the V gene TRBV7-3; D possibly uses TRBD1 or TRBD2 (5 bases each). The clonotype comes from a man aged 18 to 29 who received the YFV17D yellow fever vaccine. The CDR3 loop is CASSAAGRVEDNEQFF. CDR3 sequence (DNA): TGTGCCAGCAGCGCAGCAGGGCGGGTGGAGGACAATGAGCAGTTCTTC.